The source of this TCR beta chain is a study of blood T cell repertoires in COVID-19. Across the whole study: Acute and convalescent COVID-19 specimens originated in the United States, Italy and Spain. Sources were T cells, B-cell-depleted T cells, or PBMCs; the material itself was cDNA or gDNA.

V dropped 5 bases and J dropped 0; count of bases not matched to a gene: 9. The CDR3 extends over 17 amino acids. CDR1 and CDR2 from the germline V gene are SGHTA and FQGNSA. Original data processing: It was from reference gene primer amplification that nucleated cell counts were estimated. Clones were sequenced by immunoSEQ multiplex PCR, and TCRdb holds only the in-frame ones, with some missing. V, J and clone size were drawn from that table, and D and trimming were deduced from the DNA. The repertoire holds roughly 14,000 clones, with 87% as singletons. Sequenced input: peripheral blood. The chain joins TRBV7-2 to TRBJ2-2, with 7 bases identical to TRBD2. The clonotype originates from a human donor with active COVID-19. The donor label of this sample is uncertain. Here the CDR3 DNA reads TGTGCCAGCAGCCACCCTGGAGGGAGGGCGAACACCGGGGAGCTGTTTTTT. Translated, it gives CASSHPGGRANTGELFF. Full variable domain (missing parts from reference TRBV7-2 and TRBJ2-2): GAGVSQSPSNKVTEKGKDVELRCDPISGHTALYWYRQSLGQGLEFLIYFQGNSAPDKSGLPSDRFSAERTGGSVSTLTIQRTQQEDSAVYLCASSHPGGRANTGELFFGEGSRLTVL.